Listed here are 17 T cell receptor beta chains from one sample, sequenced in a study of cytomegalovirus exposure and HLA in healthy donors. PCR was performed using 60 Vbeta and 13 Jbeta primers. Sequencing used immunoSEQ multiplex PCR; TCRdb keeps in-frame clones, though not all of them. Altogether about 170,000 clones are present, about 80% being singletons, with the ten largest covering around 5%. Source material: PBMCs. These receptors all come from a man aged 18 to 35 in good health and CMV-seronegative.

This chain links TRBV7-3 with TRBJ2-7; TRBD2 might be the D (6 bases). The CDR3 spans 15 residues. Trimming removed 5 bases at V and 2 bases at J, with 16 bases between. The germline gives CDR1 SGHTA, CDR2 FQGTGA. The CDR3 loop is CASSPRVADTYEQYF. The CDR3 DNA reads TGTGCCAGCAGCCCCAGGGTAGCGGATACCTACGAGCAGTACTTC.

The chain carries TRBV15 and TRBJ1-1; D might be TRBD1 (5 bases). V dropped 1 base and J dropped 5 bases, with 8 bases sitting between them. This CDR3 is built from 13 residues. Germline V gene lookup returns CDR1 LNHNV and CDR2 YYDKDF (reference sequence). The CDR3 sequence is CATSRVGGTEAFF. CDR3 coding DNA: TGTGCCACCAGCAGAGTGGGGGGAACTGAAGCTTTCTTT.

The rearrangement links TRBV27 to TRBJ1-4; tentative D call: TRBD1 (5 bases). The CDR3 contains 14 residues. CDR1 is MNHEY and CDR2 is SMNVEV in the germline V gene (reference sequence). Trimming stripped 5 bases from V and 10 bases from J, with 17 bases between. The CDR3 DNA reads as TGTGCCAGCAGTAAGACAGAACCAAGGGGAAAACTGTTTTTT. Translated: CASSKTEPRGKLFF. Based on the CDR3 plus reference TRBV27 and TRBJ1-4, the full variable domain is EAQVTQNPRYLITVTGKKLTVTCSQNMNHEYMSWYRQDPGLGLRQIYYSMNVEVTDKGDVPEGYKVSRKEKRNFPLILESPSPNQTSLYFCASSKTEPRGKLFFGSGTQLSVL.

On this clone: Other DNA sequences of this sample code for an identical CDR3. V is TRBV2 and J is TRBJ1-4, with D perhaps TRBD1 (6 bases). Germline loops: CDR1 SNHLY, CDR2 FYNNEI. The CDR3 is 14 residues long. V lost 4 bases and J 7 bases, leaving 13 bases between the germline ends. CDR3 bases: TGTGCCAGCAGTGTGTCAGGGGTGGGTGAAAAACTGTTTTTT. It codes for CASSVSGVGEKLFF.

This clone has just one count. The rearrangement links TRBV5-1 to TRBJ2-5, with 7 bases that match TRBD2. Germline V gene data show CDR1 as SGHRS and CDR2 as YFSETQ. The ends lost 3 bases at V and 4 bases at J; junction bases unmatched: 12. The CDR3 runs 16 residues. The CDR3 is CASSSLPSREGETQYF. CDR3 in DNA: TGCGCCAGCAGCTCCCTTCCTAGCAGGGAGGGAGAGACCCAGTACTTC. The full variable domain, its missing parts supplied by reference TRBV5-1 and TRBJ2-5, is KAGVTQTPRYLIKTRGQQVTLSCSPISGHRSVSWYQQTPGQGLQFLFEYFSETQRNKGNFPGRFSGRQFSNSRSEMNVSTLELGDSALYLCASSSLPSREGETQYFGPGTRLLVL.

This chain connects TRBV5-1 to TRBJ2-1; 7 bases map to TRBD1. V lost 4 bases and J lost 7; bases outside the gene matches: 8. CDR3 size: 14 residues. From germline, CDR1 is SGHRS and CDR2 YFSETQ. Here the CDR3 reads CASSIQTGLNEQFF. The CDR3 DNA is TGCGCCAGCAGCATACAGACAGGGTTGAATGAGCAGTTCTTC.

The chain couples TRBV2 to TRBJ1-1, with TRBD1 as a possible D gene (6 bases). Trimming stripped 3 bases from V and 1 base from J, with 12 bases between. CDR3 length: 15 amino acids. Germline V gene sequence: CDR1 SNHLY, CDR2 FYNNEI. CDR3 protein: CASSDPLQGNTEAFF. CDR3 nucleotide sequence: TGTGCCAGCAGTGATCCCCTACAGGGGAACACTGAAGCTTTCTTT.

Comments on this clone: The same CDR3 can be traced to other DNA sequences in this sample. This chain joins TRBV5-1 and TRBJ1-1; no clear D. V was shortened by 0 bases and J by 1 base, with 7 bases between the two germline ends. Germline-derived CDR1 and CDR2 are SGHRS and YFSETQ. The CDR3 has 14 residues. This CDR3 is CASSLAPGNTEAFF. The CDR3 bases are TGCGCCAGCAGCTTGGCACCGGGGAACACTGAAGCTTTCTTT.

Only one count was recorded for this clone. The chain is built from TRBV4-3 and TRBJ2-3; TRBD1 matches 8 bases. Germline CDR1 LGHNA, CDR2 YSLEER. V lost 0 bases, J lost 0 bases, and 2 bases stayed unmatched. The CDR3 spans 16 residues. The CDR3 protein is CASSQDWTGSTDTQYF. The CDR3 nucleotides are TGCGCCAGCAGCCAAGATTGGACAGGGAGCACAGATACGCAGTATTTT.

The rearrangement uses TRBV7-8 and TRBJ2-5; 14 bases line up with TRBD2. V trimming: 4 bases; J trimming: 1 base; junction bases outside the gene matches: 5. The CDR3 consists of 17 residues. Germline CDR1 reads SGHVS; CDR2 reads FQNEAQ. The CDR3 region has the DNA TGTGCCAGCAGCTGGGGACTAGCGGGAGCCATCCAAGAGACCCAGTACTTC. It yields the protein CASSWGLAGAIQETQYF.

V and J are TRBV27 and TRBJ1-4, with 8 bases matching TRBD1. The V and J ends lost 4 bases and 7 bases, in that order; junction bases with no gene match: 11. Germline CDR1 reads MNHEY; CDR2 reads SMNVEV (reference sequence). The CDR3 extends over 16 amino acids. The CDR3 sequence: CASSSPYDRGGEKLFF. CDR3 sequence (DNA): TGTGCCAGCAGTTCTCCATACGACAGGGGCGGTGAAAAACTGTTTTTT.

The chain links TRBV27 to TRBJ2-3; 7 positions agree with TRBD2. The CDR3 has 17 amino acids. From germline, CDR1 is MNHEY and CDR2 SMNVEV (reference sequence). Germline trimming cut 5 bases from V and 1 base from J; bases unmatched to any gene: 12. CDR3 in amino acids: CASSRALGRERTDTQYF. The CDR3 region has the DNA TGTGCCAGCAGTCGCGCTTTAGGGCGGGAGCGCACAGATACGCAGTATTTT.

The chain has TRBV6-6 and TRBJ2-7; TRBD2 agrees at 9 bases. This CDR3 spans 16 amino acids. Germline V gives CDR1 MNHNY, CDR2 SVGAGI (reference sequence). Trimming took 0 bases from V and 0 from J; bases not matched to a gene: 3. The CDR3 nucleotides are TGTGCCAGCAGTTACTCGACTAGCGGTAGCTCCTACGAGCAGTACTTC. Translating it yields CASSYSTSGSSYEQYF.

The chain has TRBV7-9 and TRBJ2-7; possible D gene TRBD1, 9 bases. There are 17 residues in the CDR3. The germline V gene has CDR1 SEHNR and CDR2 FQNEAQ (reference sequence). The V gene lost 5 bases and the J gene lost 3 bases, with 23 bases spanning the gap. The CDR3: CASSGDRVPGGNYEQYF. In DNA, the CDR3 is TGTGCCAGCAGCGGGGACAGGGTCCCGGGAGGGAACTACGAGCAGTACTTC.

This chain links TRBV2 with TRBJ2-1, with TRBD2 matching over 8 bases. Unmatched junction bases numbered 11, after V lost 8 bases and J lost 8 bases. The CDR3 runs 14 residues. Germline CDR1 and CDR2: SNHLY and FYNNEI. CDR3 region: CASVEGTRADEQFF. DNA of the CDR3: TGTGCCAGCGTCGAGGGGACTAGGGCGGATGAGCAGTTCTTC.

The table lists this clone with a few counts. The chain couples TRBV28 to TRBJ1-2; perhaps TRBD1 as D (5 bases). Germline CDR1 is MDHEN and CDR2 is SYDVKM. Between the trimmed V and J ends, which lost 5 bases and 4 bases, there was a span of 11 bases. There are 13 residues in the CDR3. CDR3: CASSPGPSYGYTF. As DNA, the CDR3 is TGTGCCAGCAGTCCAGGGCCGTCCTATGGCTACACCTTC.

V is TRBV15 and J is TRBJ1-2; 7 nucleotides align to TRBD1. V trimming: 5 bases; J trimming: 0 bases; junction bases outside the gene matches: 9. Germline lookup yields CDR1 LNHNV and CDR2 YYDKDF (reference sequence). The CDR3 contains 16 residues. Written as DNA, the CDR3 is TGTGCCACCAGCGGGGCCGGGACAGCAGCTAACTATGGCTACACCTTC. Amino acid sequence: CATSGAGTAANYGYTF.